This note documents a single T cell receptor beta chain sequence. This entry belongs to a study of blood T cell repertoires in COVID-19. The overall study: Collection of acute and convalescent COVID-19 samples took place in the United States, Italy and Spain.

As originally analysed: By means of reference gene primer amplification, nucleated cell counts were estimated. Repertoires were generated with immunoSEQ multiplex PCR, while TCRdb's copy carries only in-frame clones and drops some. V, J and clone size are taken as reported in that table, and D and trimming were inferred from the DNA itself. The sample lists over 200,000 clones; over 70% were seen once. The V end was cut by 1 base, the J end by 0 bases, with 3 bases between. The CDR3 runs to 13 residues. In germline, CDR1 is SEHNR, CDR2 FQNEAQ (reference sequence). The source of this sequence is a man older than 75 with acute or convalescent COVID-19. This chain links TRBV7-9 with TRBJ1-1, with D unresolved. Sequenced sample: peripheral blood. DNA for the CDR3: TGTGCCAGCAGCTTAGATATGAACACTGAAGCTTTCTTT. It codes for CASSLDMNTEAFF.